A selection of T cell receptor beta chains follows, all from one sample in a study of T-cell reconstitution after alpha-beta-depleted transplantation in children. TCRdb re-called the PCR reads through MiXCR, storing one row per CDR3 protein. The sample consists of some 530,000 distinct CDR3 sequences, approximately 12% of them appearing once. Material: PBMCs from the stem cell graft donor, obtained from the stem cell graft. The receptors derive from a human donor who donated a stem cell graft to a child with combined immunodeficiency. Each CDR3 is given with its conserved first and last residue. The D gene is left open where the match is weak.

D gene,J gene,V gene,CDR3 protein
-,TRBJ2-1,TRBV18,CASSPVTHFHDEQFF
TRBD1,TRBJ2-5,TRBV20-1,CSASAGQAWSETQYF
-,TRBJ1-6,TRBV7-2,CASSLDGYNSPLHF
-,TRBJ2-7,TRBV27,CASSLGGSRTYEQYF
TRBD1,TRBJ2-7,TRBV6-1,CASRMPGQGYEQYF
-,TRBJ2-1,TRBV5-6,CASSFAGQGRNEQFF
-,TRBJ2-1,TRBV20-1,CSASTRNNEQFF
-,TRBJ2-2,TRBV6-5,CASSYSGRVTGELFF
TRBD1,TRBJ2-7,TRBV29-1,CSARDSEREQYF
-,TRBJ1-3,TRBV7-3,CASSLMGTTGSGNTIYF
TRBD2,TRBJ2-1,TRBV24-1,CATSDSTSGSFNEQFF
-,TRBJ2-7,TRBV7-9,CASSLDWGSFYEQYF
TRBD2,TRBJ2-7,TRBV30,CAWSPGLAEEQYF
-,TRBJ2-5,TRBV6-4,CASSEGSSSGETQYF
TRBD1,TRBJ1-1,TRBV10-3,CAISAGRGQGTEAFF
TRBD1,TRBJ2-3,TRBV30,CACGQGTDTQYF
TRBD1,TRBJ2-7,TRBV27,CASRQRGQGVWEQYF
-,TRBJ2-3,TRBV21-1,CASRQGRLAGDTQYF
-,TRBJ2-7,TRBV4-2,CASSQEQGGNEQYF
TRBD1,TRBJ1-6,TRBV4-2,CASSQGTGAPDALHF
TRBD2,TRBJ2-1,TRBV7-3,CASSLLAGPAYNEQFF
-,TRBJ2-7,TRBV4-1,CASSQQDLTGSYEQYF
-,TRBJ1-2,TRBV28,CASSQQVGEGYTF
-,TRBJ2-5,TRBV4-3,CASSQRPQETQYF
-,TRBJ1-5,TRBV20-1,CSARIQGWAGNQPQHF
-,TRBJ2-2,TRBV7-9,CASSLHLYSGAGELFF
TRBD2,TRBJ2-1,TRBV6-7,CASPPLTSGYNEQFF
-,TRBJ2-1,TRBV27,CASSVFGGGNEQFF
-,TRBJ1-4,TRBV5-1,CASSLVRATNEKLFF
-,TRBJ2-7,TRBV6-1,CASSPLYLNEQYF
-,TRBJ2-1,TRBV5-1,CASSLASTNLNEQFF
-,TRBJ2-1,TRBV12-3/TRBV12-4,CASSQSGVSYNEQFF
TRBD2,TRBJ2-3,TRBV5-8,CASSSGGGDTQYF
-,TRBJ2-6,TRBV6-2/TRBV6-3,CASSISSGANVLTF
-,TRBJ2-7,TRBV5-5,CASSLDSAFRYEQYF
-,TRBJ2-7,TRBV12-3/TRBV12-4,CASSLAWHGILRYEQYF
-,TRBJ1-1,TRBV5-1,CASSLGNEAFF
-,TRBJ2-7,TRBV5-1,CASRANYEQYF
TRBD1,TRBJ2-1,TRBV12-3/TRBV12-4,CASSSGTANEQFF
-,TRBJ2-7,TRBV28,CASSWAGAYEQYF
TRBD2,TRBJ2-3,TRBV10-3,CAISDRGTSGSWDTQYF
-,TRBJ2-1,TRBV3-1,CASSQRLGWDEQFF
-,TRBJ1-3,TRBV12-3/TRBV12-4,CASSSTQPSSGNTIYF
-,TRBJ1-5,TRBV12-3/TRBV12-4,CASSKTANQPQHF